The clone carrying this T cell receptor beta chain registers large by frequency. This specimen belongs to a study of T cell clusters in autoimmune cytopenias. Roughly 38,000 genome equivalents of blood DNA were amplified for TRB. The length of the CDR3 is 14 residues. One tube held mixed TRB-A and TRB-B primer pools for touch-down PCR. No DNA is given; TCRdb re-called the multiplex PCR reads and lists each CDR3 protein once. The sample has around 350 distinct CDR3 sequences. The same data also went into a second study, on T cell repertoires in aging, cancer and after chemotherapy. That work adds: Donor ages fell into six groups from 30 or younger up to 70 or older. About 8.8 million TCR reads were in the whole dataset. Healthy donors lost TCR diversity with age mainly through richness, cancer patients through richness and evenness.

The sequence was collected from a human donor in good health. The chain has TRBV12-3 or TRBV12-4 and TRBJ2-7; as DNA is missing, the TRBD1 call by TCRdb cannot be tested. Sequenced sample: peripheral blood. The CDR3 here is CASRRTGVPYEQYF.